This is a list of T cell receptor beta chains from one sample in a study of blood T cell repertoires in COVID-19. Using immunoSEQ multiplex PCR, the repertoire was profiled, and TCRdb retains in-frame clones only, with some absent. The sample has nearly 55,000 clones; about 86% are singletons. Material for sequencing was peripheral blood. Source of these receptors: a man in his 70s with active COVID-19. Each CDR3 is given with its conserved first and last residue. The D gene is left open where the match is weak. Expanded clones are given a class, and other clones once, few, many or no size at all.

>TRBJ2-5|TRBV7-8|.|TRBD2
CASSTGLAGGRQETQYF
TGTGCCAGCAGCACGGGACTAGCGGGGGGGAGGCAAGAGACCCAGTACTTC
>TRBJ1-1|TRBV5-1|.|.
CASQQDTNTEAFF
TGCGCCAGCCAACAAGACACGAACACTGAAGCTTTCTTT
>TRBJ1-1|TRBV4-3|.|.
CASSQVVGGNTEAFF
TGCGCCAGCAGCCAAGTAGTAGGCGGGAACACTGAAGCTTTCTTT
>TRBJ1-1|TRBV6-6|.|.
CASTLQAGNTEAFF
TGTGCCAGCACTCTACAGGCAGGGAACACTGAAGCTTTCTTT
>TRBJ1-1|TRBV30|.|.
CAWSVETGAFF
TGTGCCTGGAGTGTAGAGACAGGTGCCTTCTTT
>TRBJ2-5|TRBV7-2|.|TRBD1
CASSLVGTGGSGETQYF
TGTGCCAGCAGCTTAGTAGGGACAGGGGGGTCAGGGGAGACCCAGTACTTC
>TRBJ2-1|TRBV27|.|TRBD1
CASRLGTGRSSYNEQFF
TGTGCCAGCAGATTGGGGACAGGGCGGAGCTCCTACAATGAGCAGTTCTTC
>TRBJ1-1|TRBV6-5|few|.
CASSPTVNTEAFF
TGTGCCAGCAGCCCCACAGTGAACACTGAAGCTTTCTTT
>TRBJ1-2|TRBV9|.|TRBD1
CASSVDKGAVGGYTF
TGTGCCAGCAGCGTAGATAAGGGGGCAGTGGGTGGCTACACCTTC
>TRBJ1-1|TRBV7-2|.|TRBD1
CASSSRGPAEAFF
TGTGCCAGCAGCTCAAGGGGGCCTGCTGAAGCTTTCTTT
>TRBJ1-2|TRBV19|.|.
CASSTLQGQYGYTF
TGTGCCAGTAGTACACTACAGGGTCAGTATGGCTACACCTTC
>TRBJ1-2|TRBV18|.|.
CASSLGPQGRNYGYTF
TGTGCCAGCTCCCTCGGGCCCCAGGGCCGTAACTATGGCTACACCTTC
>TRBJ2-2|TRBV10-3|.|TRBD1
CAISESRGRDTGELFF
TGTGCCATCAGTGAGTCAAGGGGGCGGGACACCGGGGAGCTGTTTTTT
>TRBJ2-5|TRBV6-2/TRBV6-3|.|.
CASSYSGDGETQYF
TGTGCCAGCAGTTACTCAGGGGATGGGGAGACCCAGTACTTC
>TRBJ2-7|TRBV18|.|.
CASSRETYSYEQYF
TGTGCCAGCTCACGAGAAACATACAGCTACGAGCAGTACTTC
>TRBJ2-5|TRBV4-3|.|.
CASSQAGTQETQYF
TGCGCCAGCAGCCAAGCCGGGACACAAGAGACCCAGTACTTC
>TRBJ1-1|TRBV7-3|.|TRBD1
CASSLTGQYDEAFF
TGTGCCAGCAGCTTAACGGGACAGTATGATGAAGCTTTCTTT
>TRBJ2-3|TRBV9|.|TRBD2
CASSVQGGRADTQYF
TGTGCCAGCAGCGTCCAGGGAGGGAGGGCAGATACGCAGTATTTT
>TRBJ1-2|TRBV7-2|.|TRBD1
CASSLAGQYGYTF
TGTGCCAGCAGCTTAGCGGGACAGTATGGCTACACCTTC
>TRBJ1-5|TRBV2|.|TRBD1
CASSEARGTGANQPQHF
TGTGCCAGCAGTGAAGCGCGGGGGACAGGAGCTAATCAGCCCCAGCATTTT
>TRBJ2-7|TRBV9|.|TRBD2
CASSPLAATYEQYF
TGTGCCAGCAGCCCACTAGCGGCGACCTACGAGCAGTACTTC
>TRBJ2-7|TRBV24-1|.|.
CATSDRSGAPYEQYF
TGTGCCACCAGTGACCGATCAGGGGCCCCCTACGAGCAGTACTTC
>TRBJ2-1|TRBV7-2|.|TRBD1
CASSSDRGVYNEQFF
TGTGCCAGCAGCTCGGACAGGGGGGTCTACAATGAGCAGTTCTTC
>TRBJ1-3|TRBV19|.|TRBD1
CASSIPHRGGNTIYF
TGTGCCAGTAGTATCCCTCACAGGGGAGGAAACACCATATATTTT
>TRBJ2-3|TRBV7-9|.|.
CASSPWRGGSPDTQYF
TGTGCCAGCAGCCCCTGGCGAGGAGGGTCACCAGATACGCAGTATTTT
>TRBJ2-5|TRBV21-1|.|.
CANSRGLASRQETQYF
TGTGCCAACTCGAGGGGGCTAGCTAGTAGGCAAGAGACCCAGTACTTC
>TRBJ1-2|TRBV7-8|.|.
CASSRDLRGYTF
TGTGCCAGCAGCCGTGACTTGCGGGGCTACACCTTC
>TRBJ1-2|TRBV9|.|.
CASSRSGDTYEGYGYTF
TGTGCCAGCAGCCGTAGCGGAGACACCTATGAGGGCTATGGCTACACCTTC
>TRBJ1-2|TRBV7-2|.|.
CASSAGPLLDGYTF
TGTGCCAGCAGCGCGGGACCGCTTCTCGATGGCTACACCTTC
>TRBJ2-2|TRBV7-2|.|.
CASSRDRQTGELFF
TGTGCCAGCAGCAGAGACCGACAGACCGGGGAGCTGTTTTTT
>TRBJ2-7|TRBV5-8|.|.
CASSSRNRASHEQYF
TGTGCCAGCAGTTCGCGAAACAGGGCTAGCCACGAGCAGTACTTC
>TRBJ2-7|TRBV18|.|.
CASSPAGQYHEQYF
TGTGCCAGCTCACCGGCGGGACAGTACCACGAGCAGTACTTC
>TRBJ2-2|TRBV7-8|.|TRBD1
CASSRDRVNTGELFF
TGTGCCAGCAGCCGGGACAGGGTTAACACCGGGGAGCTGTTTTTT
>TRBJ1-2|TRBV7-2|.|.
CASSPKGVDYGYTF
TGTGCCAGCAGTCCTAAGGGAGTCGACTATGGCTACACCTTC
>TRBJ2-1|TRBV3-1/TRBV3-2|.|TRBD2
CASRLRGGIRNEQFF
TGTGCCAGCCGCCTACGGGGGGGTATAAGAAATGAGCAGTTCTTC
>TRBJ2-5|TRBV25-1|.|TRBD2
CASSDPGGPGTQYF
TGTGCCAGCAGTGATCCGGGGGGACCCGGGACCCAGTACTTC
>TRBJ2-5|TRBV3-1/TRBV3-2|.|.
CASSQDAGTYQETQYF
TGTGCCAGCAGCCAAGACGCGGGGACGTACCAAGAGACCCAGTACTTC
>TRBJ1-2|TRBV2|.|.
CASSEGLRGRLNYGYTF
TGTGCCAGCAGTGAGGGTCTTAGGGGCAGACTCAACTATGGCTACACCTTC
>TRBJ1-5|TRBV6-2/TRBV6-3|.|.
CASSPGGGRNQPQHF
TGTGCCAGCAGCCCGGGAGGGGGGCGTAATCAGCCCCAGCATTTT
>TRBJ1-1|TRBV6-1|.|TRBD1
CASSEQGQAFRPAFF
TGTGCCAGCAGTGAACAGGGACAGGCTTTCCGGCCAGCTTTCTTT
>TRBJ2-7|TRBV29-1|.|TRBD1
CRDEGQVYEQYF
TGCAGAGACGAAGGACAGGTCTACGAGCAGTACTTC
>TRBJ1-2|TRBV7-2|.|TRBD1
CASSQNRGYYGYTF
TGTGCCAGCAGCCAGAACAGGGGATACTATGGCTACACCTTC
>TRBJ2-1|TRBV5-1|.|TRBD2
CASSLGGTSMYEQFF
TGCGCCAGCAGCTTGGGGGGGACTAGTATGTATGAGCAGTTCTTC
>TRBJ1-2|TRBV13|few|.
CASSLDENYGYTF
TGTGCCAGCAGCTTAGACGAGAACTATGGCTACACCTTC
>TRBJ2-3|TRBV30|.|TRBD2
CAWSVQTGGDTQYF
TGTGCCTGGAGTGTACAGACGGGGGGGGATACGCAGTATTTT
>TRBJ2-5|TRBV7-2|.|TRBD2
CASSLGVAGGPIGETQYF
TGTGCCAGCAGCTTAGGGGTAGCGGGGGGGCCGATAGGAGAGACCCAGTACTTC
>TRBJ2-2|TRBV4-3|.|.
CASSQETSRATGELFF
TGCGCCAGCAGCCAAGAGACGTCCAGGGCTACCGGGGAGCTGTTTTTT
>TRBJ2-5|TRBV12-3/TRBV12-4|.|TRBD1
CASSSQGPETQYF
TGTGCCAGCAGTTCACAGGGGCCAGAGACCCAGTACTTC
>TRBJ2-1|TRBV7-2|.|TRBD2
CASSSYTSGRSYNEQFF
TGTGCCAGCAGCTCCTATACTAGCGGTCGATCCTACAATGAGCAGTTCTTC
>TRBJ1-6|TRBV6-5|.|.
CASNSSPDGSSALHF
TGTGCCAGCAATTCAAGCCCCGACGGGTCGAGCGCCCTCCACTTT
>TRBJ1-1|TRBV7-8|.|.
CASSSERNTEAFF
TGTGCCAGCAGCTCTGAGAGGAACACTGAAGCTTTCTTT
>TRBJ2-7|TRBV7-2|.|.
CASSPYLGTLQYF
TGTGCCAGCAGCCCATACTTGGGGACACTGCAGTACTTC
>TRBJ1-3|TRBV24-1|.|.
CATSDGGRFCSGNTIYF
TGTGCCACCAGTGATGGAGGACGGTTTTGCTCTGGAAACACCATATATTTT
>TRBJ2-1|TRBV11-3|.|TRBD2
CASSFTSDREQFF
TGTGCCAGCAGCTTCACTAGCGATCGTGAGCAGTTCTTC
>TRBJ2-1|TRBV14|.|.
CASSQMGLSYNEQFF
TGTGCCAGCAGCCAAATGGGCCTCTCCTACAATGAGCAGTTCTTC
>TRBJ2-2|TRBV7-2|.|.
CASSLYGELFF
TGTGCCAGCAGCTTATACGGGGAGCTGTTTTTT
>TRBJ1-6|TRBV6-4|.|TRBD1
CASSDGQGNSPLHF
TGTGCCAGCAGTGACGGACAGGGTAATTCACCCCTCCACTTT
>TRBJ2-1|TRBV20-1|.|TRBD2
CSASPSGGTYNEQFF
TGCAGTGCTAGTCCCAGCGGGGGGACCTACAATGAGCAGTTCTTC